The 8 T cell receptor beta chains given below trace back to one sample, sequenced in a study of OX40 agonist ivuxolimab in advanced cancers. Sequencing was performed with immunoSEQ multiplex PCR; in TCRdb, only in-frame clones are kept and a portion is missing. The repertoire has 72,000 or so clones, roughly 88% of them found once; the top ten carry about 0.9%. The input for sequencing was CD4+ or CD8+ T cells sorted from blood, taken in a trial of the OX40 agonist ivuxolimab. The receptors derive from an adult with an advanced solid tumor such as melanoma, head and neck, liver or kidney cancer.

This CDR3 is CASTKQGVNEQFF. As DNA, the CDR3 is TGTGCCAGCACCAAACAGGGTGTAAATGAGCAGTTCTTC. This chain uses TRBV6-1 with TRBJ2-1, with a tentative D call TRBD1 (6 bases). Per germline, CDR1 MNHNS and CDR2 SASEGT. The CDR3 contains 13 residues. The ends were cut back, 7 bases at V and 7 bases at J, with 14 bases in the middle.

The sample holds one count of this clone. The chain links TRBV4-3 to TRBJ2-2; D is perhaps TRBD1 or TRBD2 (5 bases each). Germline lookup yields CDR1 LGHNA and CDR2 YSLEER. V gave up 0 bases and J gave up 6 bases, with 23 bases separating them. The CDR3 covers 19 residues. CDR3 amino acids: CASSQEGSVGAGKAGELFF. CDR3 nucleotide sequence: TGCGCCAGCAGCCAAGAAGGGTCAGTCGGGGCAGGGAAGGCCGGGGAGCTGTTTTTT.

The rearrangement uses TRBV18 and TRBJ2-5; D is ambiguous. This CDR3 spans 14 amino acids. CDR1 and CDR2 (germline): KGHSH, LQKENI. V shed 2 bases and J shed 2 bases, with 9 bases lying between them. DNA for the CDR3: TGTGCCAGCTCACCAGAGAACACTCAAGAGACCCAGTACTTC. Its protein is CASSPENTQETQYF.

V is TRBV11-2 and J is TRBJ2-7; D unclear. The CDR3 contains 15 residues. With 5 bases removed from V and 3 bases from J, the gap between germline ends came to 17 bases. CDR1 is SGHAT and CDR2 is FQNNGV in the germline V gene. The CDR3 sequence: CASSPTVAAHYEQYF. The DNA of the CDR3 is TGTGCCAGCAGCCCCACCGTGGCTGCTCACTACGAGCAGTACTTC.

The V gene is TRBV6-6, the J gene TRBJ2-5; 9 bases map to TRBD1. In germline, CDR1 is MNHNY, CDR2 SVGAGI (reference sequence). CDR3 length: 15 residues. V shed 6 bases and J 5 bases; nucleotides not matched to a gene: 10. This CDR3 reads CASSQQGASHETQYF. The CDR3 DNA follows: TGTGCCAGCAGCCAACAGGGGGCGTCGCACGAGACCCAGTACTTC.

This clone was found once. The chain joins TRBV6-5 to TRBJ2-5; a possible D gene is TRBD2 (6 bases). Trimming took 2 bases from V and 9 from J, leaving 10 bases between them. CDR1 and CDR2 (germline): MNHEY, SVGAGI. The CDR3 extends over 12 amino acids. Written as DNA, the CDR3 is TGTGCCAGCAGTTACGGAGGGATGGCCCAGTACTTC. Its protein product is CASSYGGMAQYF.

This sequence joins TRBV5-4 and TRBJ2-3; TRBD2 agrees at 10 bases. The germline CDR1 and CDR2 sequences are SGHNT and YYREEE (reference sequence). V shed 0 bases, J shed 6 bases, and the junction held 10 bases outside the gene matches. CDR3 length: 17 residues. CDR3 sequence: CASSLGQAGGIRDTQYF. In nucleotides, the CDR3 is TGTGCCAGCAGCTTGGGACAAGCGGGGGGGATTAGGGATACGCAGTATTTT.

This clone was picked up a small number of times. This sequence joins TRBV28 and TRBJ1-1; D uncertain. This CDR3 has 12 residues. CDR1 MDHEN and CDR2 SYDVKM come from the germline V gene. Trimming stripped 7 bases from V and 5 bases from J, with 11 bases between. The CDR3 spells CASTSIRTEAFF. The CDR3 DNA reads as TGTGCCAGCACCTCCATACGGACTGAAGCTTTCTTT.